This TCR beta chain is from a study of CD8+ T cells in alopecia areata. RNA was isolated and reverse transcribed to cDNA, the sequencing template. The assay was immunoSEQ multiplex PCR, and TCRdb's table has in-frame clones only and misses some. The table has a few hundred thousand clones, roughly 56% seen once. The V gene lost 3 bases and the J gene lost 3 bases, with 9 bases spanning the gap. The CDR3 spans 13 residues. CDR1 is MNHEY and CDR2 is SMNVEV in the germline V gene (reference sequence). Only a few counts were recorded for this clone. Sequenced: CD8+ T cells sorted from blood. The receptor was isolated from a human donor in good health. The chain recombines TRBV27 with TRBJ2-7; the D gene is possibly TRBD2 (5 bases). The CDR3, as DNA: TGTGCCAGCAGTTTTTTGGGAGACTACGAGCAGTACTTC. It specifies CASSFLGDYEQYF.